The 17 T cell receptor beta chains in this list originate from one sample, sequenced in a study of graft-versus-host responses after intestinal transplantation. Measured with immunoSEQ multiplex PCR; TCRdb has only the in-frame clones, and not every one. The data hold under 50,000 clones, with just over 90% observed a single time. This material consisted of PBMCs, taken 734 days after intestinal transplantation. Receptors were obtained from a human patient who received an intestinal transplant, so some T cells may come from the graft donor.

This clone was recorded once. The chain carries TRBV28 and TRBJ2-5; tentatively, D is TRBD1 (6 bases). V lost 5 bases and J 4 bases, leaving 14 bases between the germline ends. Germline V gene lookup returns CDR1 MDHEN and CDR2 SYDVKM. The CDR3 spans 14 residues. In nucleotides, the CDR3 is TGTGCCAGCAGTCCCCACCCCAGGGGAGAGACCCAGTACTTC. As protein: CASSPHPRGETQYF.

This clone appeared once. This chain links TRBV6-5 with TRBJ2-3; D is possibly TRBD1 or TRBD2 (6 bases each). The CDR3 spans 15 residues. Germline CDR1 reads MNHEY; CDR2 reads SVGAGI. Trimming took 8 bases from V and 1 from J, leaving 16 bases between them. CDR3: CASGGPGGGTDTQYF. DNA of the CDR3: TGTGCCAGCGGAGGCCCCGGGGGCGGCACAGATACGCAGTATTTT.

This chain connects TRBV27 to TRBJ2-7; perhaps TRBD1 as D (6 bases). V shed 6 bases and J shed 9 bases, with 24 bases lying between them. CDR3 length equals 15 residues. Germline CDR1 and CDR2: MNHEY and SMNVEV (reference sequence). In DNA, the CDR3 is TGTGCCAGCAGGGGAGTTGCCCGGACAGACATCGGGCAGTACTTC. Translated, it gives CASRGVARTDIGQYF.

The V and J genes are TRBV19 and TRBJ2-3; D is unresolved. The germline CDR1 and CDR2 sequences are LNHDA and SQIVND (reference sequence). Trimming took off 10 bases at V and 2 bases at J, with 7 bases between the two ends. This CDR3 is 11 amino acids long. CDR3: CATLHTDTQYF. Here the CDR3 DNA reads TGTGCCACCCTACACACAGATACGCAGTATTTT.

The chain combines TRBV20-1 with TRBJ2-1; D is undetermined. Germline CDR1 and CDR2: DFQATT and SNEGSKA (reference sequence). This CDR3 contains 11 residues. The V end was cut by 5 bases, the J end by 6 bases, with 8 bases between. CDR3 bases: TGCAGTGCTCGACCTAGCAATGAGCAGTTCTTC. Translation gives CSARPSNEQFF.

CDR3 loop: CSVEDVGGGTEAFF. CDR3 nucleotides: TGCAGCGTTGAAGATGTGGGGGGCGGAACTGAAGCTTTCTTT. The V and J genes are TRBV29-1 and TRBJ1-1; a weak D match, TRBD1 (6 bases). Trimming left V 0 bases short and J 5 bases short, with 13 bases between. CDR3 size: 14 residues. Germline V gene sequence: CDR1 SQVTM, CDR2 ANQGSEA. The variable domain in full, completed from reference TRBV29-1 and TRBJ1-1, reads SAVISQKPSRDICQRGTSLTIQCQVDSQVTMMFWYRQQPGQSLTLIATANQGSEATYESGFVIDKFPISRPNLTFSTLTVSNMSPEDSSIYLCSVEDVGGGTEAFFGQGTRLTVV.

CDR3 coding DNA: TGCGCCAGCAGCTTGGAACCCTCCTACAATGAGCAGTTCTTC. Translation gives CASSLEPSYNEQFF. V and J are TRBV5-1 and TRBJ2-1; no definite D call. Germline V gene data show CDR1 as SGHRS and CDR2 as YFSETQ. V shed 0 bases and J shed 0 bases, with 4 bases lying between them. There are 14 residues in the CDR3. The whole variable domain, filled in from reference TRBV5-1 and TRBJ2-1, reads KAGVTQTPRYLIKTRGQQVTLSCSPISGHRSVSWYQQTPGQGLQFLFEYFSETQRNKGNFPGRFSGRQFSNSRSEMNVSTLELGDSALYLCASSLEPSYNEQFFGPGTRLTVL.

V gene TRBV4-1 combines with J gene TRBJ1-2; TRBD1 might be the D (6 bases). CDR1 MGHRA and CDR2 YSYEKL come from the germline V gene. V lost 3 bases and J lost 4, with 12 bases in between. The CDR3 consists of 14 residues. The CDR3 DNA is TGCGCCAGCAGCCAGAACAGGGCCATCTATGGCTACACCTTC. Encoded protein: CASSQNRAIYGYTF.

The chain uses TRBV11-2 and TRBJ1-5, with TRBD1 identical over 9 bases. The CDR3 has 15 amino acids. V lost 5 bases and J lost 2; bases outside the gene matches: 4. In germline, CDR1 is SGHAT, CDR2 FQNNGV. CDR3 nucleotide sequence: TGTGCCAGCAGCCCCACAGGGGGCGGCAATCAGCCCCAGCATTTT. It specifies CASSPTGGGNQPQHF.

The V and J genes are TRBV28 and TRBJ2-7; D gene unclear. V was clipped by 7 bases and J by 4 bases, with 17 bases between them. This CDR3 has 14 residues. Germline V gene data show CDR1 as MDHEN and CDR2 as SYDVKM. The CDR3 DNA reads as TGTGCCAGCAATAGGCCTTACACTCGGTACGAGCAGTACTTC. Its protein is CASNRPYTRYEQYF.

This rearrangement joins TRBV7-2 to TRBJ1-1; no clear D. Trimming stripped 7 bases from V and 2 bases from J, with 14 bases between. The CDR3 is 14 amino acids. The germline gives CDR1 SGHTA, CDR2 FQGNSA. CDR3 residues: CASNRGPLNTEAFF. CDR3 coding DNA: TGTGCCAGCAACCGCGGGCCCCTCAACACTGAAGCTTTCTTT.

This chain uses TRBV5-1 with TRBJ2-3, with 9 bases matching TRBD2. The CDR3 loop spans 17 amino acids. V shed 0 bases and J 8 bases; nucleotides not matched to a gene: 13. Germline-derived CDR1 and CDR2 are SGHRS and YFSETQ. CDR3 DNA: TGCGCCAGCAGCTTGGAGGGTAGCGGGGGTCCCGCTGGTACGCAGTATTTT. As protein: CASSLEGSGGPAGTQYF.

The chain uses TRBV5-5 and TRBJ2-6; D gene unclear. Between the trimmed V and J ends, which lost 3 bases and 0 bases, there was a span of 13 bases. The CDR3 spans 17 residues. Germline CDR1 reads SGHKS; CDR2 reads YYEKEE (reference sequence). CDR3 loop: CASSCPEDRSGANVLTF. DNA of the CDR3: TGTGCCAGCAGCTGCCCGGAAGACCGCTCTGGGGCCAACGTCCTGACTTTC.

The chain couples TRBV27 to TRBJ2-2; D is unresolved. Trimming took off 4 bases at V and 0 bases at J, with 15 bases between the two ends. The CDR3 loop spans 17 amino acids. The germline V gene encodes CDR1 MNHEY and CDR2 SMNVEV (reference sequence). In DNA, the CDR3 is TGTGCCAGCAGTTATGCGGCAGGAACCGCGAACACCGGGGAGCTGTTTTTT. Protein sequence: CASSYAAGTANTGELFF.

V gene TRBV5-4 combines with J gene TRBJ2-5; 11 positions match TRBD2. The tail of the sequence fits TRBJ2-7 better, so the J call may be wrong. The CDR3 runs 16 residues. Germline lookup yields CDR1 SGHNT and CDR2 YYREEE (reference sequence). In nucleotides, the CDR3 is TGTGCCAGCAGCTTACCGGGACTAGCGGTACCCTACGAGCAGTACTTC. Protein sequence: CASSLPGLAVPYEQYF.

This clone was found once. V usage is TRBV20-1 and J usage is TRBJ2-3; D unresolved. The CDR3 extends over 11 amino acids. Germline CDR1 is DFQATT and CDR2 is SNEGSKA (reference sequence). V lost 3 bases to trimming and J lost 4 bases, with 5 bases between them. CDR3 in amino acids: CSASEADTQYF. The CDR3 DNA reads as TGCAGTGCTAGTGAGGCAGATACGCAGTATTTT.

The V gene is TRBV19, the J gene TRBJ1-5; D is unclear. Trimming took off 5 bases at V and 5 bases at J, with 10 bases between the two ends. CDR1 is LNHDA, CDR2 SQIVND, per germline (reference sequence). CDR3 length equals 13 residues. The CDR3 spells CASSATVDQPQHF. The CDR3 bases are TGTGCCAGTAGTGCTACTGTGGATCAGCCCCAGCATTTT.